In its sample, the clone carrying this T cell receptor beta chain was seen once. Its antigen is not known. The record originates from a study of OX40 agonist ivuxolimab in advanced cancers. Study conclusions and caveats: Doses of 0.1 to 3.0 mg/kg were accompanied by clonal expansion of CD4+ and CD8+ blood T cells by week 6.

The table came from immunoSEQ multiplex PCR; TCRdb's copy has only in-frame clones and leaves some out. The table has around 62,000 clones, about 89% seen once. The sequence was collected from an adult with an advanced solid tumor such as melanoma, head and neck, liver or kidney cancer. Material: CD4+ or CD8+ T cells sorted from blood, obtained in a trial of the OX40 agonist ivuxolimab.

CDR3 loop: CASSLALRDSLDTGELFF. CDR3 DNA: TGTGCCAGCAGCTTGGCCTTGCGGGACAGCCTTGACACCGGGGAGCTGTTTTTT. The V gene is TRBV5-5, the J gene TRBJ2-2; tentative D call: TRBD1 (7 bases). The CDR3 has 18 residues. Looked up from germline, CDR1 is SGHKS and CDR2 is YYEKEE (reference sequence). The ends were cut back, 0 bases at V and 3 bases at J, with 18 bases in the middle.